What follows is one T cell receptor beta chain and its context. Clones were read by immunoSEQ multiplex PCR, and TCRdb kept only the in-frame ones, dropping some. The sample lists some 130,000 clones; roughly 86% were seen once. These data come from a study of blood T cell repertoires in COVID-19. Study-level information: Material from acute and convalescent COVID-19 was sourced from the United States, Italy and Spain.

Per the germline V gene, CDR1 is ENHRY and CDR2 is SYGVKD. The CDR3 sequence is 14 residues long. The V segment lost 10 bases and the J segment 4 bases; nucleotides outside the gene matches: 7. The sample taken for sequencing was peripheral blood. This receptor was obtained from a woman in her 70s with COVID-19, enrolled during active disease. This sequence joins TRBV10-3 and TRBJ2-2, with TRBD1 matching 9 bases. The CDR3 sequence is CATSGTGSTGELFF. The CDR3 nucleotides read TGTGCCACGAGCGGGACAGGGAGCACCGGGGAGCTGTTTTTT.